This T cell receptor (beta chain) was profiled in a study of PD-L1 blockade in urothelial cancer. Study details: Peripheral blood specimens exhibited a median yield of approximately 150,000 T cells. Study results and caveats: Better survival was predicted when blood TCR clonality before treatment fell below the median.

Time point denoted: pretreatment peripheral blood. There were between 1 and 8 samples from each patient, taken pretreatment and on-treatment. This clone came up once. Its specificity is unknown. The method was immunoSEQ multiplex PCR; TCRdb's version includes in-frame clones alone and lacks a portion of them. The table includes some 56,000 clones, more than 75% detected once. The TCR originated in a man aged 50-59 years with urothelial cancer. The source was PBMCs, collected around atezolizumab (anti-PD-L1) treatment.

The CDR3 coding sequence is TGTGCCTGCCTTTGGGACAGCGGCTCCTACGAGCAGTACTTC. Amino acid sequence: CACLWDSGSYEQYF. The V and J genes are TRBV2 and TRBJ2-7; 7 bases match TRBD1. The length of the CDR3 is 14 residues. The junction had 10 bases not matched to a gene; V was cut back by 11 bases and J by 0 bases. CDR1 SNHLY and CDR2 FYNNEI come from the germline V gene.